This TCR beta chain came from a study of shared clonotypes between healthy human individuals. The CDR3 has 13 residues. The V gene's germline CDR1 is SNHLY and CDR2 FYNNEI. V dropped 7 bases and J dropped 2 bases, with 10 bases sitting between them. This clone was seen a few times. Sequencing was performed with immunoSEQ multiplex PCR; in TCRdb, only in-frame clones are kept and a portion is missing. The table lists roughly 480,000 clones, 79% of them singletons. The gene calls are TRBV2 and TRBJ2-3, with D hard to call. The receptor comes from a woman aged 40 to 50 in good health. Some clones in this sample may be carry-over from other donors' samples. Sample: PBMCs. This chain's CDR3 is CASKAGSTDTQYF. CDR3 nucleotides: TGTGCCAGCAAGGCAGGTTCCACAGATACGCAGTATTTT.